A selection of T cell receptor beta chains follows, all from one sample in a study of T cell clonotyping in hematopoietic cell transplantation. Generated by immunoSEQ multiplex PCR, the TCRdb table keeps only in-frame clones and is missing some. The sample contains about 44,000 clones, around 94% of which appear only once. The material sequenced was peripheral blood mononuclear cells. The receptors derive from a woman aged 45-59 years in good health. Some clones in this sample may be carry-over from other donors' samples. Each CDR3 is given with its conserved first and last residue. Fields, in order: D gene, J gene, clone size, V gene, CDR3 DNA, CDR3 protein. D genes are given only for firm matches. The listing skips clone size in some rows; elsewhere it reads once, few, many or a size class.

d_call: .; j_call: TRBJ2-3; clone_size: .; v_call: TRBV11-2; cdr3_nt: TGTGCCAGCAGCACCTGGGGGGATACGCAGTATTTT; cdr3_aa: CASSTWGDTQYF
d_call: .; j_call: TRBJ1-2; clone_size: .; v_call: TRBV7-2; cdr3_nt: TGTGCCAGCAGCTTAGGTGGGGCTAACTATGGCTACACCTTC; cdr3_aa: CASSLGGANYGYTF
d_call: .; j_call: TRBJ1-2; clone_size: .; v_call: TRBV7-2; cdr3_nt: TGTGCCAGCAGCTTAGGATTCCTAAACTATGGCTACACCTTC; cdr3_aa: CASSLGFLNYGYTF
d_call: .; j_call: TRBJ2-3; clone_size: once; v_call: TRBV20-1; cdr3_nt: TGCAGTGCTAGACCAGATACGCAGTATTTT; cdr3_aa: CSARPDTQYF
d_call: TRBD2; j_call: TRBJ2-3; clone_size: .; v_call: TRBV5-4; cdr3_nt: TGTGCCAGCAGCTTGGGGCTAGCGGGATTCACAGATACGCAGTATTTT; cdr3_aa: CASSLGLAGFTDTQYF
d_call: .; j_call: TRBJ1-6; clone_size: .; v_call: TRBV2; cdr3_nt: TGTGCCAGCAGTGTAGAGGGGGGTAGGTCACCCCTCCACTTT; cdr3_aa: CASSVEGGRSPLHF
d_call: TRBD1; j_call: TRBJ2-2; clone_size: .; v_call: TRBV7-2; cdr3_nt: TGTGCCATCGTGGAGGACAGGGGGTCCGGGGAGCTGTTTTTT; cdr3_aa: CAIVEDRGSGELFF
d_call: .; j_call: TRBJ1-5; clone_size: .; v_call: TRBV28; cdr3_nt: TGTGCCAGCAGTTTCCCAGGGGCTCGGCAGCCCCAGCATTTT; cdr3_aa: CASSFPGARQPQHF
d_call: .; j_call: TRBJ1-3; clone_size: .; v_call: TRBV28; cdr3_nt: TGTGCCAGCAGTCCTCCGGGACCTGGACGCTCTGGAAACACCATATATTTT; cdr3_aa: CASSPPGPGRSGNTIYF
d_call: .; j_call: TRBJ1-3; clone_size: .; v_call: TRBV11-2; cdr3_nt: TGTGCCAGCAGCGCGACCGGTTTGGTGGGAAACACCATATATTTT; cdr3_aa: CASSATGLVGNTIYF
d_call: .; j_call: TRBJ2-6; clone_size: .; v_call: TRBV14; cdr3_nt: TGTGCCAGCAGCCAGAATCTGAGGGAGCCTTCTGGTAGGGCCAACGTCCTGACTTTC; cdr3_aa: CASSQNLREPSGRANVLTF
d_call: .; j_call: TRBJ1-6; clone_size: .; v_call: TRBV30; cdr3_nt: TGTGCCTGGACTCTTCTAGGGACTAATTCACCCCTCCACTTT; cdr3_aa: CAWTLLGTNSPLHF
d_call: TRBD1; j_call: TRBJ1-5; clone_size: .; v_call: TRBV14; cdr3_nt: TGTGCCAGCAGCCAGCATGCCGGGACAGAAAATCAGCCCCAGCATTTT; cdr3_aa: CASSQHAGTENQPQHF
d_call: .; j_call: TRBJ1-2; clone_size: .; v_call: TRBV28; cdr3_nt: TGTGCCAGCAGGTCCCGAAGGGAGAGGAACTATGGCTACACCTTC; cdr3_aa: CASRSRRERNYGYTF
d_call: TRBD2; j_call: TRBJ2-7; clone_size: .; v_call: TRBV6-5; cdr3_nt: TGTGCCAGCAGTCGCGGGGGGTCGGTCGAGCAGTACTTC; cdr3_aa: CASSRGGSVEQYF
d_call: .; j_call: TRBJ1-5; clone_size: .; v_call: TRBV29-1; cdr3_nt: TGCAGCGTGGGGGGGATAGACAATCAGCCCCAGCATTTT; cdr3_aa: CSVGGIDNQPQHF
d_call: .; j_call: TRBJ1-1; clone_size: .; v_call: TRBV5-1; cdr3_nt: TGCGCCAGCAGCTTGGCCGGGGGGTCAAACACTGAAGCTTTCTTT; cdr3_aa: CASSLAGGSNTEAFF
d_call: .; j_call: TRBJ1-3; clone_size: .; v_call: TRBV2; cdr3_nt: TGTGCCAGCAGTGCTCGCAGGTCGGAAAACACCATATATTTT; cdr3_aa: CASSARRSENTIYF
d_call: .; j_call: TRBJ1-1; clone_size: .; v_call: TRBV7-6; cdr3_nt: TGTGCCAGCAGCTCCGACATGAACACTGAAGCTTTCTTT; cdr3_aa: CASSSDMNTEAFF
d_call: TRBD1; j_call: TRBJ1-2; clone_size: .; v_call: TRBV10-3; cdr3_nt: TGTGCCATCAGGGACAGGGCTCGGAACTATGGCTACACCTTC; cdr3_aa: CAIRDRARNYGYTF
d_call: .; j_call: TRBJ2-7; clone_size: .; v_call: TRBV4-3; cdr3_nt: TGCGCCAGCAGCCGCCAAGCCACAGGGAATAGCTACGAGCAGTACTTC; cdr3_aa: CASSRQATGNSYEQYF
d_call: .; j_call: TRBJ2-2; clone_size: once; v_call: TRBV6-5; cdr3_nt: TGTGCCAGCAGTTACTCTTGGGGGACCGGGGAGCTGTTTTTT; cdr3_aa: CASSYSWGTGELFF
d_call: .; j_call: TRBJ1-2; clone_size: .; v_call: TRBV7-2; cdr3_nt: TGTGCCAGCAGCGTAACAAACGAATATGGCTACACCTTC; cdr3_aa: CASSVTNEYGYTF
d_call: .; j_call: TRBJ2-5; clone_size: .; v_call: TRBV5-4; cdr3_nt: TGTGCCAGCAGCTCCTCCGGGGCCCAAGAGACCCAGTACTTC; cdr3_aa: CASSSSGAQETQYF
d_call: .; j_call: TRBJ2-7; clone_size: few; v_call: TRBV6-1; cdr3_nt: TGTGCCAGCAGTAGCAGGTCTGAGCAGTACTTC; cdr3_aa: CASSSRSEQYF
d_call: TRBD2; j_call: TRBJ2-3; clone_size: .; v_call: TRBV7-2; cdr3_nt: TGTGCCAGCAGCACGGGAGGGGGGGGGCTAAGCACAGATACGCAGTATTTT; cdr3_aa: CASSTGGGGLSTDTQYF
d_call: .; j_call: TRBJ1-1; clone_size: .; v_call: TRBV4-3; cdr3_nt: TGCGCCAGCAGCCAACTGAGCGGCACTGAAGCTTTCTTT; cdr3_aa: CASSQLSGTEAFF
d_call: .; j_call: TRBJ1-3; clone_size: .; v_call: TRBV7-2; cdr3_nt: TGTGCCAGCAGCTTAGTGCGGGACGGGTCTGGAAACACCATATATTTT; cdr3_aa: CASSLVRDGSGNTIYF
d_call: .; j_call: TRBJ2-5; clone_size: .; v_call: TRBV2; cdr3_nt: TGTGCCAGCAGTAAAATTTCGGCCTCGGAGACCCAGTACTTC; cdr3_aa: CASSKISASETQYF
d_call: .; j_call: TRBJ1-3; clone_size: .; v_call: TRBV7-2; cdr3_nt: TGTGCCAGCAGCGGGAACCGGACGCGGGGAAACACCATATATTTT; cdr3_aa: CASSGNRTRGNTIYF
d_call: .; j_call: TRBJ2-3; clone_size: .; v_call: TRBV19; cdr3_nt: TGTGCCAGTAGTATTCTAGGCACAGATACGCAGTATTTT; cdr3_aa: CASSILGTDTQYF
d_call: .; j_call: TRBJ1-4; clone_size: .; v_call: TRBV5-1; cdr3_nt: TGCGCCAGCAGCTTGGAGGGCAGCGGGATGTTTTTT; cdr3_aa: CASSLEGSGMFF
d_call: TRBD2; j_call: TRBJ2-2; clone_size: once; v_call: TRBV11-2; cdr3_nt: TGTGCCAGCAGCTTAGTCGGCGGGGGGGCCCACGGGGAGCTGTTTTTT; cdr3_aa: CASSLVGGGAHGELFF
d_call: .; j_call: TRBJ1-6; clone_size: .; v_call: TRBV7-2; cdr3_nt: TGTGCCAGCAGCTCACCCGGGACGTCGAATTCACCCCTCCACTTT; cdr3_aa: CASSSPGTSNSPLHF
d_call: .; j_call: TRBJ1-6; clone_size: .; v_call: TRBV7-9; cdr3_nt: TGTGCCAGCACCGCGGACACGAATACCTATAATTCACCCCTCCACTTT; cdr3_aa: CASTADTNTYNSPLHF
d_call: .; j_call: TRBJ1-1; clone_size: .; v_call: TRBV5-1; cdr3_nt: TGCGCCAGCAGCGTCCTCAGGGAAGGTGAAGCTTTCTTT; cdr3_aa: CASSVLREGEAFF
d_call: .; j_call: TRBJ2-1; clone_size: .; v_call: TRBV11-2; cdr3_nt: TGTGCCAGCAGCTTCACGGTCTATGAGCAGTTCTTC; cdr3_aa: CASSFTVYEQFF
d_call: .; j_call: TRBJ1-2; clone_size: .; v_call: TRBV30; cdr3_nt: TGTGCCTGGAGTTTTGCAGGGGTTGGCTACACCTTC; cdr3_aa: CAWSFAGVGYTF
d_call: .; j_call: TRBJ1-1; clone_size: .; v_call: TRBV19; cdr3_nt: TGTGCCAGTAGTATTCAGTTTAACACTGAAGCTTTCTTT; cdr3_aa: CASSIQFNTEAFF
d_call: .; j_call: TRBJ2-3; clone_size: .; v_call: TRBV28; cdr3_nt: TGTGCCAGCAGTAGGATAGGGGCCGGGGCAGATACGCAGTATTTT; cdr3_aa: CASSRIGAGADTQYF
d_call: .; j_call: TRBJ1-1; clone_size: .; v_call: TRBV14; cdr3_nt: TGTGCCAGCAGCCTGGACAGAAAGAACACTGAAGCTTTCTTT; cdr3_aa: CASSLDRKNTEAFF
d_call: .; j_call: TRBJ1-6; clone_size: .; v_call: TRBV7-6; cdr3_nt: TGTGCCAGCAGGGCGGACTACTATAATTCACCCCTCCACTTT; cdr3_aa: CASRADYYNSPLHF
d_call: TRBD1; j_call: TRBJ2-5; clone_size: .; v_call: TRBV5-4; cdr3_nt: TGTGCCAGCAGACACCGGGACAGGGAAGAGACCCAGTACTTC; cdr3_aa: CASRHRDREETQYF
d_call: TRBD1; j_call: TRBJ1-1; clone_size: .; v_call: TRBV7-2; cdr3_nt: TGTGCCAGCACGTACAGGGGAGGGTCCCGGAACACTGAAGCTTTCTTT; cdr3_aa: CASTYRGGSRNTEAFF
d_call: .; j_call: TRBJ1-4; clone_size: .; v_call: TRBV5-5; cdr3_nt: TGTGCCAGCAGCTGGGGGGGGCAAGGGTACGAAAAACTGTTTTTT; cdr3_aa: CASSWGGQGYEKLFF
d_call: .; j_call: TRBJ2-7; clone_size: .; v_call: TRBV9; cdr3_nt: TGTGCCAGCAGCAAAACGGAGAGCTCCTACGAGCAGTACTTC; cdr3_aa: CASSKTESSYEQYF
d_call: .; j_call: TRBJ1-5; clone_size: .; v_call: TRBV6-5; cdr3_nt: TGTGCCAGCAGGGAACAGGGACACAATCAGCCCCAGCATTTT; cdr3_aa: CASREQGHNQPQHF
d_call: .; j_call: TRBJ1-1; clone_size: .; v_call: TRBV4-2; cdr3_nt: TGTGCCAGCAGCCTGGCCCTGAACACTGAAGCTTTCTTT; cdr3_aa: CASSLALNTEAFF
d_call: .; j_call: TRBJ2-7; clone_size: .; v_call: TRBV19; cdr3_nt: TGTGCCAGTAGGTCGGTGGGGGGGCTTGCATCCTACGAGCAGTACTTC; cdr3_aa: CASRSVGGLASYEQYF
d_call: .; j_call: TRBJ2-7; clone_size: few; v_call: TRBV28; cdr3_nt: TGTGCCAGCAGTTCCCTTGGGCGGTCTCTTTTCTACGAGCAGTACTTC; cdr3_aa: CASSSLGRSLFYEQYF
d_call: .; j_call: TRBJ1-1; clone_size: few; v_call: TRBV5-4; cdr3_nt: TGTGCCAGCAGCTTGGGGGGGACAACTACTTTTGAAGCTTTCTTT; cdr3_aa: CASSLGGTTTFEAFF
d_call: .; j_call: TRBJ1-3; clone_size: once; v_call: TRBV7-8; cdr3_nt: TGTGCCAGCAGCCCGAACAGGGACGACGGGACTGGAAACACCATATATTTT; cdr3_aa: CASSPNRDDGTGNTIYF